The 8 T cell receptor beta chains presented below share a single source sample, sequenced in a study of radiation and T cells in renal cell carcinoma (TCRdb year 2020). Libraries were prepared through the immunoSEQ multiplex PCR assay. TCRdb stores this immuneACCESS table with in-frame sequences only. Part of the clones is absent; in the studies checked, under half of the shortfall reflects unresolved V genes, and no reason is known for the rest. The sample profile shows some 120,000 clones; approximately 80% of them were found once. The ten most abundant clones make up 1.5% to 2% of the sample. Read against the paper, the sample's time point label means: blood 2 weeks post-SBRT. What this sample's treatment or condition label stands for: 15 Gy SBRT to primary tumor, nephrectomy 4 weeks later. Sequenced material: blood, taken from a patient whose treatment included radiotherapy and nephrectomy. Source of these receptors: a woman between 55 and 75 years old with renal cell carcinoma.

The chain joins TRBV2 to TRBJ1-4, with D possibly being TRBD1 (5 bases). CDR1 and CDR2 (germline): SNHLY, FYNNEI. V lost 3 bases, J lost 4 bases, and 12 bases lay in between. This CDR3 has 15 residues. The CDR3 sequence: CASSELYGGNEKLFF. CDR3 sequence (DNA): TGTGCCAGCAGTGAGTTGTACGGGGGTAATGAAAAACTGTTTTTT.

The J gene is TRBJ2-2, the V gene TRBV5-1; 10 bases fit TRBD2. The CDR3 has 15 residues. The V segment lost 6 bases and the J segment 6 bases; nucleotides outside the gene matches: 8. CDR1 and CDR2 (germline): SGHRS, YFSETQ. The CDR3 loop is CASTERGGAAGELFF. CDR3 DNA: TGCGCCAGCACCGAGCGGGGGGGCGCCGCCGGGGAGCTGTTTTTT.

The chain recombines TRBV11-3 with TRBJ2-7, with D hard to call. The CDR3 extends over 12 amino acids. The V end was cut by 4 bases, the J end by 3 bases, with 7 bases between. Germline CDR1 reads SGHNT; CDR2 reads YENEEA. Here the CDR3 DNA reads TGTGCCAGCAGCTCGGGCAGCTACGAGCAGTACTTC. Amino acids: CASSSGSYEQYF.

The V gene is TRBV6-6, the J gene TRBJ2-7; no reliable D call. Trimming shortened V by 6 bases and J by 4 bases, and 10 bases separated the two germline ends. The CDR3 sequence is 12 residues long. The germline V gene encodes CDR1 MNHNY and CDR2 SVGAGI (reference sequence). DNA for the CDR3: TGTGCCAGCAGCCATAGTCCTTACGAGCAGTACTTC. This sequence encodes CASSHSPYEQYF.

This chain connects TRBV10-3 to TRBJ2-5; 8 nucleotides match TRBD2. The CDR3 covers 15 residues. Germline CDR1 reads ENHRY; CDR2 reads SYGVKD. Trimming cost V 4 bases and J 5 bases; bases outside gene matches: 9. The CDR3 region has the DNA TGTGCCATCAGTGTCACGGGGGGGTCAAGGGAGACCCAGTACTTC. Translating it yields CAISVTGGSRETQYF.

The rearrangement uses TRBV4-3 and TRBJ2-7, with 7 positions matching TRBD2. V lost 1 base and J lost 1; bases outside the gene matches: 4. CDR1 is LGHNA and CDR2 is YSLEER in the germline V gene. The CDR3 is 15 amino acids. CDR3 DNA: TGCGCCAGCAGCCAAGTGGGGGGACTATCCTACGAGCAGTACTTC. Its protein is CASSQVGGLSYEQYF.

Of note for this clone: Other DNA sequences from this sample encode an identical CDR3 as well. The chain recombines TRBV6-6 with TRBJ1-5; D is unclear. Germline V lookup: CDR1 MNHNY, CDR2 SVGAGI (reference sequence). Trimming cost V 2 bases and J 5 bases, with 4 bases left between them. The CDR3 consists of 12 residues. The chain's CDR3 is CASSYGDQPQHF. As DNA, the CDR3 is TGTGCCAGCAGTTACGGTGATCAGCCCCAGCATTTT.

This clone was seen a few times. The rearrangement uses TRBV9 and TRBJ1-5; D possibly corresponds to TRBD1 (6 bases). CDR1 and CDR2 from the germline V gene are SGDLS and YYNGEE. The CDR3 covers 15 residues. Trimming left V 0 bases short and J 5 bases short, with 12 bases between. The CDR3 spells CASSVAGQPDQPQHF. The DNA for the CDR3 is TGTGCCAGCAGCGTAGCTGGACAGCCTGATCAGCCCCAGCATTTT.